The clone carrying this TCR beta chain is deemed medium-sized by its frequency. The antigen is undetermined. TRB rearrangements were amplified by touch-down multiplex PCR with mixed TRB-A/B primers. TCRdb reprocessed the multiplex PCR reads; each CDR3 protein has one entry and no DNA is given. The ten most abundant clones cover 15% to 20% of a sample with roughly 5,200 distinct CDR3 sequences. This entry is derived from a study of T cell clusters in autoimmune cytopenias. Study-level background: Per sample, median TRB depth was about 52,000 reads, yielding a median roughly 2,000 distinct clonotypes.

TRB was amplified from around 250 ng of peripheral blood genomic DNA per sample. CDR1 is MNHEY and CDR2 is SVGEGT in the germline V gene. This CDR3 is built from 13 residues. General study points: Primary autoimmune cytopenia patients seemingly lacked the physiological T cell clusters found in healthy donors.

This receptor was obtained from a human donor with an autoimmune cytopenia or autoimmune hepatitis (not recorded which). The specimen was peripheral blood. The V call is TRBV6-2 or TRBV6-3, the J call TRBJ2-3. This chain's CDR3 is CASSPSMTDTQYF.